This T cell receptor beta chain was identified in a study of cytomegalovirus exposure and HLA in healthy donors. Study-level points and caveats: HLA allele associations emerged for roughly 17,000 TCR beta sequences in a later analysis, at 0.05 false discovery rate. It was in a later analysis that TCR association rates were seen to vary by HLA locus, highest for DRB1 and lowest for HLA-C. From TCR beta sequences, most subjects' HLA-A and HLA-B alleles were reportedly predicted accurately.

PCR was performed using 60 Vbeta and 13 Jbeta primers. Produced via immunoSEQ multiplex PCR; TCRdb's table is partial and in-frame only. This sample's table has nearly 35,000 clones. This CDR3 has 16 amino acids. J lost 3 bases, V lost 4 bases, and 9 bases had no gene match. In germline, CDR1 is LGHNA, CDR2 YSLEER. As to this clone: What it binds is unknown.

The gene calls are TRBV4-3 and TRBJ2-7, with TRBD1 identical over 10 bases. Source material: PBMCs. This clonotype originated in a woman between 40 and 55 years old in good health and CMV-seropositive. The CDR3 nucleotides are TGCGCCAGCAGCCGAGGGACAGGGGACAGCCTCTACGAGCAGTACTTC. Translation: CASSRGTGDSLYEQYF.